This TCR beta chain was profiled in a study of blood T cell repertoires in COVID-19. Study in general: PBMCs, B-cell-depleted T cells, or T cells were the source of the cDNA or gDNA that made up the material.

This CDR3 region has 16 residues. The junction had 9 bases not matched to a gene; V was cut back by 0 bases and J by 4 bases. From germline, CDR1 is SGHNT and CDR2 YYREEE (reference sequence). Across under 25 US areas, participants ranged in age from roughly 18 to 95 years. Assay: immunoSEQ multiplex PCR; the TCRdb copy retains only in-frame clones and omits some. The table lists hundreds of thousands of clones, just under 90% of them singletons. This TCR was sampled from a woman aged 25-40 years who had recovered from COVID-19. Input material: PBMCs or T cells enriched from blood (not recorded which). The V and J genes are TRBV5-4 and TRBJ1-2, with TRBD1 identical over 7 bases. CDR3 in amino acids: CASSLVGGFLGYGYTF. Written as DNA, the CDR3 is TGTGCCAGCAGCTTGGTAGGGGGCTTTCTGGGCTATGGCTACACCTTC. Using reference TRBV5-4 and TRBJ1-2 for the parts outside the CDR3, the full variable domain is ETGVTQSPTHLIKTRGQQVTLRCSSQSGHNTVSWYQQALGQGPQFIFQYYREEENGRGNFPPRFSGLQFPNYSSELNVNALELDDSALYLCASSLVGGFLGYGYTFGSGTRLTVV.